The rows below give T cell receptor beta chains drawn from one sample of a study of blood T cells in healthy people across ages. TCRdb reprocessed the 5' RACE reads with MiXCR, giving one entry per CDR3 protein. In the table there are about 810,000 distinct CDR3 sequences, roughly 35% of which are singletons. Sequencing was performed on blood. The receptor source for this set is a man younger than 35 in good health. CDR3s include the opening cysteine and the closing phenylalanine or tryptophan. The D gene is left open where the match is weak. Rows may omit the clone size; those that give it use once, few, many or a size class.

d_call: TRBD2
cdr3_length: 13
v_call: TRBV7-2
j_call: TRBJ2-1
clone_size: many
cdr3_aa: CASASGNYNEQFF
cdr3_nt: TGTGCCAGCGCGAGCGGGAATTACAATGAGCAGTTCTTC

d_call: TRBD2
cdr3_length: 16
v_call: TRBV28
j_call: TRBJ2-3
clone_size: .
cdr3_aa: CASSLVPSGSTDTQYF
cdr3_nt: TGTGCCAGCAGTTTAGTCCCTAGCGGTTCCACAGATACGCAGTATTTT

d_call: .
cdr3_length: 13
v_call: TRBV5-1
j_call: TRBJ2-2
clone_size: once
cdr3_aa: CASSFNGDGELFF
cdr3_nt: TGCGCCAGCAGCTTTAACGGTGACGGGGAGCTGTTTTTT

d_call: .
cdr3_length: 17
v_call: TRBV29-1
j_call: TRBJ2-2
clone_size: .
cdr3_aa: CSVGTDLQAWDTGELFF
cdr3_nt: TGCAGCGTTGGGACGGATTTACAGGCATGGGACACCGGGGAGCTGTTTTTT

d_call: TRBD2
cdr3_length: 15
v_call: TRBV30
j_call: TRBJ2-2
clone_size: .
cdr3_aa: CAWDLTGLNTGELFF
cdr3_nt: TGTGCCTGGGATCTGACGGGACTAAACACCGGGGAGCTGTTTTTT

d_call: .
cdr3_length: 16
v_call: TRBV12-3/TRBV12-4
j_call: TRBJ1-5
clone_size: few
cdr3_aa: CASSLGSLYSNQPQHF
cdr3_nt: TGTGCCAGCAGTTTGGGCAGCCTCTATAGCAATCAGCCCCAGCATTTT

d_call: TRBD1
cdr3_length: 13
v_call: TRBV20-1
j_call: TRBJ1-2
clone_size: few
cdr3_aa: CSALTGGNYGYTF
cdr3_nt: TGCAGTGCCTTAACAGGGGGAAACTATGGCTACACCTTC

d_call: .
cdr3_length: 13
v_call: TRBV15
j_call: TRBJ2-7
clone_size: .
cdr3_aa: CATSSGQTYEQYF
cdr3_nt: TGTGCCACCAGCAGTGGACAGACTTACGAGCAGTACTTC

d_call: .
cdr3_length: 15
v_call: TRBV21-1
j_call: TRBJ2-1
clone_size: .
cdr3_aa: CASSNYPTGNFEQFF
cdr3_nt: TGTGCCAGCAGCAACTACCCGACAGGGAATTTCGAGCAGTTCTTC

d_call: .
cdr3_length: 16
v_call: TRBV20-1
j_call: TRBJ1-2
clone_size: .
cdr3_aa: CSARDSRLQLYYGYTF
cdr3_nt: TGCAGTGCTAGAGATTCGCGACTGCAGCTCTACTATGGCTACACCTTC

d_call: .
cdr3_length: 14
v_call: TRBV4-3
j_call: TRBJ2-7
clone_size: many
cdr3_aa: CASSQDAGYYEQYF
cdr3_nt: TGCGCCAGCAGCCAAGATGCAGGGTACTACGAGCAGTACTTC